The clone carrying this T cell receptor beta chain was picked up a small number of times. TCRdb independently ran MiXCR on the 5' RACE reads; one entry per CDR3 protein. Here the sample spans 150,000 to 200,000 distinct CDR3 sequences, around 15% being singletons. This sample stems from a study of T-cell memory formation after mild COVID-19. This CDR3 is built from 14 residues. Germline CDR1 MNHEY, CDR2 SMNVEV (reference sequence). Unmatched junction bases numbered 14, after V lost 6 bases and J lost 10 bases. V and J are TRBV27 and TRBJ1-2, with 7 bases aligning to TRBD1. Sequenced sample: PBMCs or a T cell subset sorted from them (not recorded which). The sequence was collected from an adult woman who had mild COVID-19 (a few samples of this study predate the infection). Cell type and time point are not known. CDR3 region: CASSPTRTGRHYTF. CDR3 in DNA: TGTGCCAGCAGCCCAACCCGGACAGGCAGACACTACACCTTC.